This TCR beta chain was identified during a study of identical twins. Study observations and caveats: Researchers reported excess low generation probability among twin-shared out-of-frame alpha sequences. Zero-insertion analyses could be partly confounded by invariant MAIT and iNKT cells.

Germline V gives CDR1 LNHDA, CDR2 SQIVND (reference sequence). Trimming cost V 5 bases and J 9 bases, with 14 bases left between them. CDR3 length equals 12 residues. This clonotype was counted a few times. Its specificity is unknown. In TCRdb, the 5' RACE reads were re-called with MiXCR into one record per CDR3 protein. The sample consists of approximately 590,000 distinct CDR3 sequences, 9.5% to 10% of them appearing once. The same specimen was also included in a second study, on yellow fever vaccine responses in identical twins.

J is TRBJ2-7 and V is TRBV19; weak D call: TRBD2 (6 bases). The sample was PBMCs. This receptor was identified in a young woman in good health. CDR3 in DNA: TGTGCCAGTAGTGAACGCCGCGGGGCGCAGTACTTC. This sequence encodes CASSERRGAQYF.